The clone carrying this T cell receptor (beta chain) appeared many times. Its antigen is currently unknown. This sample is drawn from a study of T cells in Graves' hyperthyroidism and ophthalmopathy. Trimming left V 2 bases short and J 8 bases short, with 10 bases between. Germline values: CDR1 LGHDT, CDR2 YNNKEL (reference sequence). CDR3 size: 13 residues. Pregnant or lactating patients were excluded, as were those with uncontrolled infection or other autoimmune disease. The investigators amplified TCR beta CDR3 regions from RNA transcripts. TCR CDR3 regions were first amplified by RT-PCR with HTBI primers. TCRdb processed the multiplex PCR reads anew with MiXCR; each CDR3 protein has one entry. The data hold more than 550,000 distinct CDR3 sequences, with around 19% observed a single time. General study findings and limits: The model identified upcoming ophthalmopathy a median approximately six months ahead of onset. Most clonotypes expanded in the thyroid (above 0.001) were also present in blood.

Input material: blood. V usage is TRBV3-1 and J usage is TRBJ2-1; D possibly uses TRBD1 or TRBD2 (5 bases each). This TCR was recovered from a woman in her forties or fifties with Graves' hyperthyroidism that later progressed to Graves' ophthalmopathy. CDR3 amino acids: CASSQSSGHEQFF. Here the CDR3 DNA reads TGTGCCAGCAGCCAATCGTCGGGGCATGAGCAGTTCTTC.